Included here is one TCR beta chain sequence, with context. Its antigen remains unknown. Since a much larger clone is just one base distant, this may be a read error. The sample comes from a study of breast tumors, draining lymph nodes, adjacent tissues. Study outcomes and limitations: The data were judged consistent with most tumor T cells coming from lymph node and expanding in tumor. Luminal-like breast cancer showed significantly higher tumor–nontumor repertoire similarity than basal-like. That most tumor T cells come from lymph nodes remained unproven.

TCRdb re-derived calls from the multiplex PCR reads in MiXCR, one entry per CDR3 protein. Of approximately 190,000 distinct CDR3 sequences listed, 31% are singletons. Axillary draining lymph nodes of breast cancer patients supplied the node samples. The CDR3 loop spans 15 amino acids. Germline V gene sequence: CDR1 SGHNT, CDR2 YYREEE (reference sequence). V gave up 5 bases and J gave up 0 bases, with 12 bases separating them. This sequence was found in a female donor with breast cancer. Some clones in this sample may be carry-over from other donors' samples. This sequence joins TRBV5-4 and TRBJ2-1, with D tentatively TRBD1 (6 bases). Sequencing was done on a sample of axillary lymph node tissue. The CDR3 DNA reads as TGTGCCAGCAGTTACAGGGTCTCCTCCTACAATGAGCAGTTCTTC. It encodes CASSYRVSSYNEQFF.